Presented here are 19 T cell receptor beta chains from one specimen sequenced in a study of read filtering for tumor transcriptome and immune sequencing (dated by TCRdb to 2020 to 2021). Sequencing relied on an Illumina HiSeq 4000. Starting from 400 ng RNA, TCR libraries were constructed with the Immunoverse kit using molecular barcoded adaptors that cover the alpha/delta and beta/gamma chains. TCRdb trimmed the raw reads at Q25, called clones with MiXCR and kept productive beta chains. Rows with a matching CDR3 protein are joined into one entry that keeps the most common DNA and genes. In this sample the table shows 20,000 to 30,000 distinct CDR3 sequences, 20% to 25% of which occur a single time. The ten largest clones represent 15% to 20% of the sample. Material: a population of CD138-negative cells sorted from bone marrow. The cell subset or site label for this specimen denotes: bone marrow mononuclear cells depleted of CD138+ plasma/myeloma cells by negative magnetic selection. The receptors shown here come from a donor aged 40 or older with multiple myeloma.

Notes on this clonotype: A far bigger clonotype differs at one base, so this is likely a read error. The CDR3 carries no conserved terminal phenylalanine or tryptophan, so it likely arises from a read error. The CDR3 bases are TGTGCCAGCAGCTTAGGCCCTAGGGGGGATTTAAACGAGCAGTACCTC. This sequence encodes CASSLGPRGDLNEQYL. This sequence joins TRBV7-9 and TRBJ2-7; TRBD1 or TRBD2 may be the D gene (6 bases each). Germline V gene sequence: CDR1 SEHNR, CDR2 FQNEAQ (reference sequence). The CDR3 extends over 16 amino acids. V was pared by 1 base and J by 5 bases, with 18 bases between.

The rearrangement joins TRBV7-3 to TRBJ2-1, with D perhaps being TRBD1 or TRBD2 (5 bases each). Germline V lookup: CDR1 SGHTA, CDR2 FQGTGA. The CDR3 is 21 amino acids. The V gene lost 9 bases and the J gene lost 0 bases, with 33 bases spanning the gap. CDR3 amino acids: CASSANRGGSGHYSSYNEQFF. The CDR3 DNA follows: TGTGCCAGTAGCGCAAACAGAGGTGGGTCAGGGCATTATAGCTCCTACAATGAGCAGTTCTTC. Complete variable domain (other parts from reference TRBV7-3 and TRBJ2-1): GAGVSQTPSNKVTEKGKYVELRCDPISGHTALYWYRQSLGQGPEFLIYFQGTGAADDSGLPNDRFFAVRPEGSVSTLKIQRTERGDSAVYLCASSANRGGSGHYSSYNEQFFGPGTRLTVL.

Sample share makes this clonotype medium-sized. The genes are TRBV7-3 and TRBJ2-1; 7 positions agree with TRBD2. There are 16 residues in the CDR3. The ends lost 3 bases at V and 6 bases at J; junction bases unmatched: 11. Germline CDR1 is SGHTA and CDR2 is FQGTGA. CDR3 nucleotides: TGTGCCAGCAGCTTGTGGGGGGAGGGCCTCATCAATGAGCAGTTCTTC. Its translation is CASSLWGEGLINEQFF.

With respect to this clonotype: A read error may produce the germline difference seen at one junction end. The chain couples TRBV20-1 to TRBJ1-4; D gene uncertain. This CDR3 is 16 amino acids long. Germline V gives CDR1 DFQATT, CDR2 SNEGSKA (reference sequence). CDR3 in amino acids: CSAKEVDGATDEKLFF. CDR3 DNA sequence: TGCAGTGCTAAAGAGGTAGACGGTGCAACTGATGAAAAACTGTTTTTT.

This clonotype turned up a few times. Relative to the germline gene, one junction end is altered; a read error may explain this. The rearrangement uses TRBV20-1 and TRBJ2-1; D ambiguous. The CDR3 contains 11 residues. Germline V lookup: CDR1 DFQATT, CDR2 SNEGSKA (reference sequence). This chain's CDR3 is CSVGSYDEQFF. The CDR3 coding sequence is TGCAGTGTTGGAAGCTACGATGAGCAGTTCTTC.

In this sample, this clonotype is medium-sized (0.01 to 0.1%). The V and J genes are TRBV10-3 and TRBJ2-1; 7 nucleotides agree with TRBD2. CDR1 is ENHRY and CDR2 is SYGVKD in the germline V gene. V was clipped by 7 bases and J by 5 bases; unmatched bases: 8. This CDR3 is built from 14 residues. The DNA for the CDR3 is TGTGCCATCATGGCCAGCGGGGTGGACAATGAGCAGTTCTTC. Residues: CAIMASGVDNEQFF.

This clonotype was detected ten times or more. The chain is built from TRBV7-9 and TRBJ2-3; tentative D call: TRBD2 (5 bases). Trimming stripped 5 bases from V and 4 bases from J, with 13 bases between. CDR1 and CDR2 (germline): SEHNR, FQNEAQ (reference sequence). The CDR3 has 14 amino acids. The CDR3 region has the DNA TGTGCCAGCAGCCCCGGAGGAGTCGCAGATACGCAGTATTTT. Its translation is CASSPGGVADTQYF.

The rearrangement uses TRBV20-1 and TRBJ2-3; no clear D. This CDR3 has 12 residues. Trimming took off 5 bases at V and 9 bases at J, with 15 bases between the two ends. Germline CDR1 DFQATT, CDR2 SNEGSKA (reference sequence). CDR3 region: CSAGFDFLTQYF. CDR3 DNA sequence: TGCAGTGCTGGTTTCGACTTCCTGACGCAGTATTTT.

At least ten counts were recorded for this clonotype. The chain recombines TRBV28 with TRBJ1-1; possibly TRBD1 for D (6 bases). The CDR3 covers 17 residues. V lost 2 bases to trimming and J lost 5 bases, with 21 bases between them. Germline CDR1 reads MDHEN; CDR2 reads SYDVKM. The chain's CDR3 is CASSLAVRGGRRTEAFF. The CDR3 DNA is TGTGCCAGCAGTTTAGCGGTTCGTGGGGGGCGGCGAACTGAAGCTTTCTTT. Full variable domain (remainder filled in from reference TRBV28 and TRBJ1-1): DVKVTQSSRYLVKRTGEKVFLECVQDMDHENMFWYRQDPGLGLRLIYFSYDVKMKEKGDIPEGYSVSREKKERFSLILESASTNQTSMYLCASSLAVRGGRRTEAFFGQGTRLTVV.

In the case of this clonotype: Its ends do not fully match the called genes, so a read error is possible. The V call is TRBV28, the J call TRBJ2-1, with 15 bases that match TRBD2. The CDR3 covers 19 residues. CDR1 and CDR2 from the germline V gene are MDHEN and SYDVKM. In DNA form, the CDR3 reads TGTGCCAGCATCGCGGGACTAGCGGGAGGAATGCCTTGGTACAATGGGCAGTTCTTC. Its protein product is CASIAGLAGGMPWYNGQFF.

There are many counts of this clonotype. This chain links TRBV6-6 with TRBJ1-3; D is uncertain. Germline CDR1 MNHNY, CDR2 SVGAGI (reference sequence). The CDR3 is 13 amino acids. The germline V and J ends were trimmed by 6 bases and 0 bases, with 6 bases remaining between them. The CDR3 sequence is CASRTNSGNTIYF. The DNA of the CDR3 is TGTGCCAGCAGGACAAACTCTGGAAACACCATATATTTT.

This clonotype showed up many times. The chain links TRBV6-1 to TRBJ2-7; perhaps TRBD2 as D (5 bases). V lost 0 bases and J lost 2, with 11 bases in between. The CDR3 totals 15 residues. CDR1 is MNHNS, CDR2 SASEGT, per germline. CDR3 in amino acids: CASSEAPRGTYEQYF. The CDR3 DNA reads as TGTGCCAGCAGTGAAGCCCCCCGGGGAACCTACGAGCAGTACTTC.

This clonotype was seen repeatedly, ten times or more. The chain couples TRBV20-1 to TRBJ2-1, with D perhaps TRBD2 (5 bases). The germline V gene encodes CDR1 DFQATT and CDR2 SNEGSKA (reference sequence). The CDR3 is 16 amino acids. Deletions cut 1 base from V and 0 bases from J, with 13 bases between. CDR3 in amino acids: CSARVRRAHSYNEQFF. In nucleotides, the CDR3 is TGCAGTGCTAGAGTAAGGCGGGCACACTCCTACAATGAGCAGTTCTTC.

Comment on this clonotype: At one end the junction does not follow the germline gene, possibly because of a read error. The genes are TRBV7-8 and TRBJ2-3, with TRBD2 matching over 7 bases. The CDR3 loop spans 16 amino acids. Germline V CDR1 and CDR2: SGHVS, FQNEAQ. For the CDR3, the DNA is TGTGCCAGCAGCTTAGAGCGCGGGAGTTTCTCAGATACCCAGTATTTT. Protein sequence: CASSLERGSFSDTQYF. Based on the CDR3 plus reference TRBV7-8 and TRBJ2-3, the full variable domain is GAGVSQSPRYKVAKRGQDVALRCDPISGHVSLFWYQQALGQGPEFLTYFQNEAQLDKSGLPSDRFFAERPEGSVSTLKIQRTQQEDSAVYLCASSLERGSFSDTQYFGPGTRLTVL.

This clonotype has at least ten counts. The rearrangement joins TRBV6-5 to TRBJ2-1, with TRBD2 identical over 8 bases. With 6 bases clipped from V and 3 bases from J, the junction kept 10 bases outside the gene matches. Germline CDR1 reads MNHEY; CDR2 reads SVGAGI. The CDR3 has 16 residues. CDR3: CASRRRTSLDYNEQFF. The CDR3 nucleotides read TGTGCCAGCAGAAGAAGGACTAGCTTAGACTACAATGAGCAGTTCTTC.

There are many counts of this clonotype. The V call is TRBV29-1, the J call TRBJ2-5; D is unresolved. The CDR3 runs 10 residues. The germline gives CDR1 SQVTM, CDR2 ANQGSEA. The ends were cut back, 6 bases at V and 6 bases at J, with 8 bases in the middle. CDR3: CSVSLKTQYF. Here the CDR3 DNA reads TGCAGCGTCTCCCTGAAGACCCAGTACTTC. The variable domain in full, with the rest retrieved from reference TRBV29-1 and TRBJ2-5, is SAVISQKPSRDICQRGTSLTIQCQVDSQVTMMFWYRQQPGQSLTLIATANQGSEATYESGFVIDKFPISRPNLTFSTLTVSNMSPEDSSIYLCSVSLKTQYFGPGTRLLVL.

This clonotype was seen many times. The rearrangement links TRBV3-1 to TRBJ2-1; 14 bases fit TRBD2. Looked up from germline, CDR1 is LGHDT and CDR2 is YNNKEL (reference sequence). This CDR3 region has 14 residues. J lost 7 bases, V lost 7 bases, and 3 bases had no gene match. The CDR3 loop is CASTRTSGRNEQFF. The CDR3 region has the DNA TGTGCCAGCACCAGGACTAGCGGGAGGAATGAGCAGTTCTTC.

This clonotype was seen at least ten times. The J gene is TRBJ2-1, the V gene TRBV10-3, with 10 nucleotides matching TRBD2. V trimming: 8 bases; J trimming: 4 bases; junction bases outside the gene matches: 5. Germline V gene sequence: CDR1 ENHRY, CDR2 SYGVKD. The CDR3 sequence is 14 residues long. CDR3 bases: TGTGCCATCGAAAGCGGGAGGGGATACAATGAGCAGTTCTTC. Protein product: CAIESGRGYNEQFF.

This clonotype is deemed medium-sized. The genes are TRBV5-1 and TRBJ2-7; 10 bases are a match to TRBD2. Germline CDR1 reads SGHRS; CDR2 reads YFSETQ. CDR3 length equals 13 residues. Trimming cost V 1 base and J 6 bases; bases outside gene matches: 1. CDR3 bases: TGCGCCAGCAGCTTGCTAGCGGGAGTCGAGCAGTACTTC. This encodes CASSLLAGVEQYF.